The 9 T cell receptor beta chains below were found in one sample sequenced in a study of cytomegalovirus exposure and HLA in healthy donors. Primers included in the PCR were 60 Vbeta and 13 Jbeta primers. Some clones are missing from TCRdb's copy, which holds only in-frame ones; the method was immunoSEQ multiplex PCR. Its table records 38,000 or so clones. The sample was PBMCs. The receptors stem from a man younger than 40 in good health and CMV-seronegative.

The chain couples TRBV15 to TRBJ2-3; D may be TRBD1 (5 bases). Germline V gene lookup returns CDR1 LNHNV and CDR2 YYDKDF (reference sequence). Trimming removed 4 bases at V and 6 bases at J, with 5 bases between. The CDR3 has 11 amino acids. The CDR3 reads CATSNRDTQYF. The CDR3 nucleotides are TGTGCCACCAGCAACAGGGATACGCAGTATTTT.

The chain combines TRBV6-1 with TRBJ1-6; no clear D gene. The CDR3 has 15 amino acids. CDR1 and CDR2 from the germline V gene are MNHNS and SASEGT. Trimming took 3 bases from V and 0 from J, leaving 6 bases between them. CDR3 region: CASSESSSYNSPLHF. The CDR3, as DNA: TGTGCCAGCAGTGAGAGTAGCTCCTATAATTCACCCCTCCACTTT.

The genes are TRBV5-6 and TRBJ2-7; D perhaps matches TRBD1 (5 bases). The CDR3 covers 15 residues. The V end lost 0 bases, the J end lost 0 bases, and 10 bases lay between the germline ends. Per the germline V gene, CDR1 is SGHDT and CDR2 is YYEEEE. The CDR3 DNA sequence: TGTGCCAGCAGCTTGGCCCAGGGTCTCTCCTACGAGCAGTACTTC. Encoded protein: CASSLAQGLSYEQYF.

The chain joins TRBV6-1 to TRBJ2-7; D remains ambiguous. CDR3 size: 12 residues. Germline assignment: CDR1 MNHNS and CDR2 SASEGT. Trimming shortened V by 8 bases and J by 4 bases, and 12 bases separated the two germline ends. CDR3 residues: CASSQSRYEQYF. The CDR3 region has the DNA TGTGCCAGCTCTCAGTCTAGGTACGAGCAGTACTTC.

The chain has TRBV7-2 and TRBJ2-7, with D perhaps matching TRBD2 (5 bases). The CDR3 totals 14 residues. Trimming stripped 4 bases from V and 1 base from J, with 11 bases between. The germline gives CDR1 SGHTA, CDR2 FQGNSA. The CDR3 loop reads CASSSPTRSYEQYF. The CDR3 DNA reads TGTGCCAGCAGCTCCCCCACTAGGTCCTACGAGCAGTACTTC.

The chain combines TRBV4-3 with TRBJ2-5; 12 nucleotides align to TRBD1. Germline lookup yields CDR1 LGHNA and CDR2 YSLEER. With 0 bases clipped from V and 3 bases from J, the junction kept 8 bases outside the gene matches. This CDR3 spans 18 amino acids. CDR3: CASSQERPGTGGKETQYF. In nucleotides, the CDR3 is TGCGCCAGCAGCCAAGAACGGCCGGGGACAGGGGGCAAAGAGACCCAGTACTTC.

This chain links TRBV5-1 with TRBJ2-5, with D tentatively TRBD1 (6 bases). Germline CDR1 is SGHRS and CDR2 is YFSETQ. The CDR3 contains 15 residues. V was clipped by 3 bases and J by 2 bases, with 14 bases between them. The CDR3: CASSSDLGQQETQYF. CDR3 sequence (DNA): TGCGCCAGCAGCTCCGACCTTGGACAGCAAGAGACCCAGTACTTC.

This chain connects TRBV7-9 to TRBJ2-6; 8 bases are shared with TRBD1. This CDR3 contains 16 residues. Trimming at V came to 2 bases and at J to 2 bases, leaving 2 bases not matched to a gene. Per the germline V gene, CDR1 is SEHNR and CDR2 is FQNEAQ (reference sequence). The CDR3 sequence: CASSLQGAPGANVLTF. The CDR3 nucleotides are TGTGCCAGCAGCTTACAGGGGGCCCCTGGGGCCAACGTCCTGACTTTC.

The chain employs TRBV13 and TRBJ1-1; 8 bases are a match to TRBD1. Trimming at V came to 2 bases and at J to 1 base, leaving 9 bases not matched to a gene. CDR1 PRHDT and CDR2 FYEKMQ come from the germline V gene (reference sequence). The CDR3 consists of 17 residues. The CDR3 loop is CASSLISLGQGNTEAFF. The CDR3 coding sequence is TGTGCCAGCAGCTTAATCTCCCTAGGACAGGGGAACACTGAAGCTTTCTTT.